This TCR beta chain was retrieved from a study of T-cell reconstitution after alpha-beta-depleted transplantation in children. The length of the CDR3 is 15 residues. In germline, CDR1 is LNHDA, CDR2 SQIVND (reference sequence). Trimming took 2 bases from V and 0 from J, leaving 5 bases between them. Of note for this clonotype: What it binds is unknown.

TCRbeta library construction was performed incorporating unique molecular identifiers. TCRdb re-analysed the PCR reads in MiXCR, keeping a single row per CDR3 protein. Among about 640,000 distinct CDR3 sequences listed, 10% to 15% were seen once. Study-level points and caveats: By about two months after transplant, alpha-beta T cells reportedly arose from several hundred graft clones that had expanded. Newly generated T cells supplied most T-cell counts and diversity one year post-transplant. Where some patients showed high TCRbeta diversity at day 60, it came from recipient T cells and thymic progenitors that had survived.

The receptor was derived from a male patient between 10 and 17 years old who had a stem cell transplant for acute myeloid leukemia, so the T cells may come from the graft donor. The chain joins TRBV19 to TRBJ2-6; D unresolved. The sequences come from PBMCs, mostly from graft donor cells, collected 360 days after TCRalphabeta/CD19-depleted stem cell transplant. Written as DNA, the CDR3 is TGTGCCAGTAGTATACGGCGCTCTGGGGCCAACGTCCTGACTTTC. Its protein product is CASSIRRSGANVLTF.